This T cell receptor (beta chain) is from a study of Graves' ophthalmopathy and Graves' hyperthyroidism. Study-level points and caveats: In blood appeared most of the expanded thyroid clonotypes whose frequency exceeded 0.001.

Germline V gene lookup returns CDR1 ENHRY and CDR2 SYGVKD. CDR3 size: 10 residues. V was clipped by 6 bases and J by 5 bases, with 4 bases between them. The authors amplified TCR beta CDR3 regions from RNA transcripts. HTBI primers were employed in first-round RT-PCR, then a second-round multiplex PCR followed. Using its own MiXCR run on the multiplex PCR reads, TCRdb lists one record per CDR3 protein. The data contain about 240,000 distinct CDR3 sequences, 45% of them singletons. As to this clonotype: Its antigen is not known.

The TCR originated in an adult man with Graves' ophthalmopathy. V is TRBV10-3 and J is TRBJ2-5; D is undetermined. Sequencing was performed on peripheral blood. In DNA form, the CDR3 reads TGTGCCATCAGCGGGGAGACCCAGTACTTC. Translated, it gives CAISGETQYF.